One sample yielded the 30 T cell receptor beta chains listed below, sequenced in a study of T cells in localized non-small cell lung cancer. Profiled with immunoSEQ multiplex PCR; TCRdb holds only in-frame clones, not every one. The sample comprises fewer than 7,500 clones, roughly 44% of which are singletons, and 3% to 4% rests with the top ten. The input for sequencing was lymph node tissue, taken before any cancer treatment. The receptors here all came from a man aged 35-69 years with stage I lung adenocarcinoma.

Relative to its sample, this clone is large. This chain joins TRBV19 and TRBJ2-7, with 9 bases that match TRBD1. Germline V gives CDR1 LNHDA, CDR2 SQIVND (reference sequence). V was clipped by 8 bases and J by 2 bases; unmatched bases: 4. This CDR3 is 13 amino acids long. In DNA form, the CDR3 reads TGTGCCAGTGGAAGACAGGGGGCCTACGAGCAGTACTTC. This sequence encodes CASGRQGAYEQYF.

This clone was picked up a small number of times. This chain uses TRBV6-8 with TRBJ2-1, with no clear D. The CDR3 loop spans 15 amino acids. The V end was cut by 6 bases, the J end by 5 bases, with 17 bases between. The germline V gene has CDR1 MNHGY and CDR2 SAAAGT. This CDR3 is CASSLAGVRNNEQFF. The CDR3 DNA reads as TGTGCCAGCAGCTTAGCAGGAGTCAGGAACAATGAGCAGTTCTTC.

V and J are TRBV30 and TRBJ2-7; 10 nucleotides agree with TRBD1. The CDR3 has 14 residues. The germline V gene encodes CDR1 GTSNPN and CDR2 SVGIG (reference sequence). Unmatched junction bases numbered 9, after V lost 5 bases and J lost 5 bases. CDR3 residues: CAWEPGQGINEQYF. The DNA of the CDR3 is TGTGCCTGGGAACCGGGACAGGGGATCAACGAGCAGTACTTC. Full variable domain (outside the CDR3, taken from reference TRBV30 and TRBJ2-7): SQTIHQWPATLVQPVGSPLSLECTVEGTSNPNLYWYRQAAGRGLQLLFYSVGIGQISSEVPQNLSASRPQDRQFILSSKKLLLSDSGFYLCAWEPGQGINEQYFGPGTRLTVT.

This clone has more than one count but fewer than ten. Relative to the germline gene, one junction end is altered; a read error may explain this. The V gene is TRBV28, the J gene TRBJ2-6; TRBD1 matches 7 bases. This CDR3 spans 15 amino acids. Germline values: CDR1 MDHEN, CDR2 SYDVKM. The CDR3 bases are TGTGCCAGCGGGACAGCGAGCTCTGGGGCCAACATCCTGACTTTC. The encoded protein is CASGTASSGANILTF.

This clone showed up just a few times. V and J are TRBV11-3 and TRBJ2-1, with D hard to call. The CDR3 length is 16 residues. Germline V CDR1 and CDR2: SGHNT, YENEEA. V was pared by 2 bases and J by 1 base, with 12 bases between. Here the CDR3 DNA reads TGTGCCAGCAGCTTATCGCGGTCCCGATCCTACAATGAGCAGTTCTTC. It encodes CASSLSRSRSYNEQFF.

This clone has a handful of counts. The J gene is TRBJ2-1, the V gene TRBV6-8; 7 positions match TRBD1. Germline CDR1 and CDR2: MNHGY and SAAAGT. The CDR3 loop spans 15 amino acids. The junction had 5 bases not matched to a gene; V was cut back by 2 bases and J by 4 bases. CDR3 sequence: CASSYQQGNYNEQFF. The CDR3 nucleotides read TGTGCCAGCAGTTACCAACAGGGGAATTACAATGAGCAGTTCTTC.

In its sample, this clone was seen once. V usage is TRBV23-1 and J usage is TRBJ2-5; perhaps D is TRBD1 or TRBD2 (6 bases each). TRBV23-1 is an open reading frame whose function is uncertain. V was cut by 0 bases and J by 2 bases, with 28 bases left in between. CDR3 length equals 21 residues. CDR3: CASSQSLGVGGGPNQQETQYF. DNA for the CDR3: TGCGCCAGCAGTCAATCTTTGGGCGTGGGGGGCGGACCTAATCAACAAGAGACCCAGTACTTC.

The chain links TRBV10-1 to TRBJ2-2; possibly TRBD2 for D (7 bases). Germline-derived CDR1 and CDR2 are WNHNN and SYGVQD (reference sequence). The V end lost 3 bases, the J end lost 4 bases, and 27 bases lay between the germline ends. The CDR3 has 20 amino acids. CDR3 amino acids: CASSDWGGGQLGASTGELFF. The CDR3, as DNA: TGCGCCAGCAGTGATTGGGGAGGGGGGCAGCTTGGGGCGAGCACCGGGGAGCTGTTTTTT.

The rearrangement uses TRBV18 and TRBJ2-1; D remains unclear. Germline V lookup: CDR1 KGHSH, CDR2 LQKENI. CDR3 length equals 14 residues. Between the trimmed V and J ends, which lost 0 bases and 8 bases, there was a span of 11 bases. CDR3 region: CASSPPRELDEQFF. The CDR3 region has the DNA TGTGCCAGCTCACCACCCAGAGAGTTGGATGAGCAGTTCTTC.

CDR3 loop: CSVPLSTDTQYF. The CDR3 region has the DNA TGCAGCGTGCCTCTCAGCACAGATACGCAGTATTTT. This chain joins TRBV29-1 and TRBJ2-3; D unclear. The V and J ends lost 6 bases and 0 bases respectively, with 7 bases between them. CDR3 size: 12 residues. Germline V gene lookup returns CDR1 SQVTM and CDR2 ANQGSEA.

This clone was observed a few times. The gene calls are TRBV11-3 and TRBJ1-4; D is possibly TRBD1 (6 bases). The CDR3 totals 19 residues. V was cut by 2 bases and J by 0 bases, with 19 bases left in between. CDR1 and CDR2 from the germline V gene are SGHNT and YENEEA. The CDR3 is CASSLRATGQPTTNEKLFF. CDR3 DNA: TGTGCCAGCAGCTTAAGGGCTACAGGACAGCCCACAACTAATGAAAAACTGTTTTTT.

The V gene is TRBV18, the J gene TRBJ2-7, with a possible D match to TRBD1 (5 bases). Germline V gene data show CDR1 as KGHSH and CDR2 as LQKENI. Trimming removed 5 bases at V and 3 bases at J, with 17 bases between. The CDR3 sequence is 15 residues long. The CDR3 DNA reads TGTGCCAGCTCAGACTTCGACAGAGTCCTCTACGAGCAGTACTTC. Protein product: CASSDFDRVLYEQYF.

This chain links TRBV5-1 with TRBJ2-3, with D tentatively TRBD2 (6 bases). CDR1 is SGHRS, CDR2 YFSETQ, per germline. V shed 2 bases and J shed 4 bases, with 26 bases lying between them. The CDR3 is 19 residues long. CDR3: CASSFPFPSSVRGADTQYF. CDR3 DNA: TGCGCCAGCAGCTTCCCGTTCCCCTCTAGCGTCCGCGGAGCAGATACGCAGTATTTT.

The rearrangement uses TRBV5-1 and TRBJ2-1; 8 bases map to TRBD2. V trimming: 2 bases; J trimming: 4 bases; junction bases outside the gene matches: 5. The CDR3 has 15 residues. Germline loops: CDR1 SGHRS, CDR2 YFSETQ. This CDR3 is CASSLGAGGYNEQFF. CDR3 DNA: TGCGCCAGCAGCTTAGGCGCGGGAGGTTACAATGAGCAGTTCTTC.

The V gene is TRBV19, the J gene TRBJ2-1; tentative D call: TRBD1 (6 bases). This CDR3 has 16 amino acids. Germline assignment: CDR1 LNHDA and CDR2 SQIVND (reference sequence). Trimming left V 4 bases short and J 4 bases short, with 17 bases between. The CDR3 loop reads CASSTIRGLGYNEQFF. The CDR3 bases are TGTGCCAGTAGTACCATAAGGGGGTTGGGGTACAATGAGCAGTTCTTC.

This clone was detected only once. The rearrangement joins TRBV29-1 to TRBJ2-1; 10 nucleotides align to TRBD2. Germline V gene sequence: CDR1 SQVTM, CDR2 ANQGSEA. The CDR3 runs 15 residues. V lost 0 bases to trimming and J lost 9 bases; unmatched junction nucleotides: 8. CDR3 loop: CSVEEVLAGEGEQFF. As DNA, the CDR3 is TGCAGCGTTGAAGAGGTGCTAGCGGGAGAGGGTGAGCAGTTCTTC.

The chain employs TRBV19 and TRBJ1-1; D gene uncertain. Trimming removed 6 bases at V and 1 base at J, with 21 bases between. There are 17 residues in the CDR3. CDR1 is LNHDA and CDR2 is SQIVND in the germline V gene (reference sequence). CDR3 in DNA: TGTGCCAGTAGACTTGGCTTAAGGAGGAAGAGGAACACTGAAGCTTTCTTT. It is translated as CASRLGLRRKRNTEAFF.

The table lists this clone with a few counts. The V and J genes are TRBV29-1 and TRBJ2-1; D perhaps matches TRBD1 (5 bases). The CDR3 is made up of 13 amino acids. Germline V gene lookup returns CDR1 SQVTM and CDR2 ANQGSEA. V was trimmed by 3 bases and J by 4 bases, leaving 10 bases between them. The CDR3 sequence is CSVDRSGYNEQFF. For the CDR3, the DNA is TGCAGCGTTGATAGATCAGGGTACAATGAGCAGTTCTTC.

The chain recombines TRBV9 with TRBJ1-5; TRBD1 is a possible D gene (5 bases). Germline CDR1 and CDR2: SGDLS and YYNGEE. The CDR3 totals 12 residues. Trimming left V 7 bases short and J 5 bases short, with 10 bases between. The CDR3 DNA reads TGTGCCAGCCAGGGAGAGGATCAGCCCCAGCATTTT. Its protein product is CASQGEDQPQHF.

V and J are TRBV28 and TRBJ1-2; 9 nucleotides match TRBD1. Per the germline V gene, CDR1 is MDHEN and CDR2 is SYDVKM. The CDR3 spans 14 residues. V gave up 2 bases and J gave up 7 bases; unmatched junction bases: 5. The CDR3 is CASSLGGQGGGYTF. In DNA, the CDR3 is TGTGCCAGCAGTTTAGGGGGACAGGGTGGTGGCTACACCTTC.

This clone was counted between two and nine times. The genes are TRBV6-8 and TRBJ2-6; TRBD1 might be the D (5 bases). CDR1 is MNHGY, CDR2 SAAAGT, per germline. V lost 6 bases and J 2 bases, leaving 11 bases between the germline ends. The CDR3 totals 15 residues. The CDR3 is CASRSQGAGANVLTF. Written as DNA, the CDR3 is TGTGCCAGCAGGTCCCAGGGCGCTGGGGCCAACGTCCTGACTTTC.

This clone turned up a few times. The rearrangement joins TRBV9 to TRBJ2-6, with D hard to call. The CDR3 runs to 15 residues. Looked up from germline, CDR1 is SGDLS and CDR2 is YYNGEE. V was cut by 5 bases and J by 3 bases, with 12 bases left in between. CDR3 region: CASSESSNGANVLTF. The CDR3 bases are TGTGCCAGCAGTGAAAGTAGCAATGGGGCCAACGTCCTGACTTTC.

The CDR3: CASSQGRFWTDHGYTF. In nucleotides, the CDR3 is TGCGCCAGCAGCCAAGGGCGGTTTTGGACCGATCATGGCTACACCTTC. The rearrangement uses TRBV23-1 and TRBJ1-2; D gene uncertain. TRBV23-1 is known as an ORF, though its function is uncertain. The V end was cut by 6 bases, the J end by 6 bases, with 23 bases between. CDR3 length equals 16 residues.

The chain carries TRBV28 and TRBJ1-2; 7 bases are shared with TRBD1. V lost 2 bases and J lost 3; bases outside the gene matches: 0. Germline values: CDR1 MDHEN, CDR2 SYDVKM. The CDR3 is 13 amino acids. The DNA of the CDR3 is TGTGCCAGCAGTTTAGACAGGGACTATGGCTACACCTTC. Translated, it gives CASSLDRDYGYTF.

The chain uses TRBV19 and TRBJ2-5; either TRBD1 or TRBD2 may fit D (5 bases each). Germline CDR1 LNHDA, CDR2 SQIVND (reference sequence). The V gene lost 10 bases and the J gene lost 1 base, with 13 bases spanning the gap. The CDR3 runs to 13 residues. Written as DNA, the CDR3 is TGTGCCACCTCCGGGACCATCCAAGAGACCCAGTACTTC. This sequence encodes CATSGTIQETQYF.

The chain links TRBV28 to TRBJ2-1, with 7 bases aligning to TRBD1. V lost 1 base to trimming and J lost 2 bases; unmatched junction nucleotides: 5. This CDR3 contains 16 residues. CDR1 MDHEN and CDR2 SYDVKM come from the germline V gene. CDR3 DNA sequence: TGTGCCAGCAGTTTATTGAGGGGGCCCCCCTACAATGAGCAGTTCTTC. Translating it yields CASSLLRGPPYNEQFF. Together with reference TRBV28 and TRBJ2-1, the CDR3 gives the full variable domain: DVKVTQSSRYLVKRTGEKVFLECVQDMDHENMFWYRQDPGLGLRLIYFSYDVKMKEKGDIPEGYSVSREKKERFSLILESASTNQTSMYLCASSLLRGPPYNEQFFGPGTRLTVL.

This rearrangement joins TRBV5-1 to TRBJ1-4; TRBD1 agrees at 8 bases. The CDR3 runs 15 residues. Germline loops: CDR1 SGHRS, CDR2 YFSETQ. Germline trimming cut 0 bases from V and 6 bases from J; bases unmatched to any gene: 4. CDR3 bases: TGCGCCAGCAGCTTGGGGGCAGGGGGCTATGAAAAACTGTTTTTT. Translation: CASSLGAGGYEKLFF.

The J gene is TRBJ1-1, the V gene TRBV6-4; maybe TRBD1 (5 bases). From germline, CDR1 is MRHNA and CDR2 SNTAGT. Trimming cost V 3 bases and J 0 bases, with 8 bases left between them. This CDR3 is built from 14 residues. DNA of the CDR3: TGTGCCAGCAGTGAAGGGGTTTTGAACACTGAAGCTTTCTTT. Amino acids: CASSEGVLNTEAFF.

With regard to this clone: At one boundary the junction diverges from the germline segment, which might be a read error. V gene TRBV6-8 combines with J gene TRBJ2-2; a possible D gene is TRBD1 (6 bases). Germline V gene sequence: CDR1 MNHGY, CDR2 SAAAGT. This CDR3 region has 13 residues. The CDR3 region is CASSWGISGELFF. In nucleotides, the CDR3 is TGTGCCAGCAGTTGGGGCATATCAGGGGAGCTATTTTTT.

This sequence joins TRBV29-1 and TRBJ1-1; D not resolved. Germline assignment: CDR1 SQVTM and CDR2 ANQGSEA. Trimming stripped 0 bases from V and 4 bases from J, with 6 bases between. The CDR3 extends over 12 amino acids. The CDR3 spells CSVEESTTEAFF. DNA of the CDR3: TGCAGCGTTGAAGAATCAACCACTGAAGCTTTCTTT.